Listed here are 30 T cell receptor beta chains from one sample, sequenced in a study of blood T cell repertoires in COVID-19. Sequenced by immunoSEQ multiplex PCR; TCRdb stores in-frame clones only, minus some. Of some 120,000 clones in the sample, about 80% were seen once. Sequenced: peripheral blood. The receptor source for this set is a man between 65 and 85 years old with active or convalescent COVID-19.

This chain links TRBV11-3 with TRBJ1-6; D perhaps matches TRBD1 (5 bases). Germline CDR1 and CDR2: SGHNT and YENEEA. CDR3 length: 14 amino acids. Trimming took off 3 bases at V and 9 bases at J, with 12 bases between the two ends. The CDR3 region has the DNA TGTGCCAGCAGCTTTGCGCAGGGAAGTTCACCCCTCCACTTT. It translates to CASSFAQGSSPLHF.

The V and J genes are TRBV21-1 and TRBJ2-1; the table's D call, TRBD1, was not checked against the DNA. TRBV21-1 is a pseudogene segment. The CDR3 extends over 16 amino acids. In nucleotides, the CDR3 is TGTGCCAGCAGCAAAGAGGTCAGGTGGATCCCGGATGAGCAGTTCTTC. It specifies CASSKEVRWIPDEQFF.

CDR3: CASSSAGRVNQPQHF. The CDR3, as DNA: TGTGCCAGCAGCTCAGCCGGGAGGGTCAATCAGCCCCAGCATTTT. This chain links TRBV28 with TRBJ1-5; D gene uncertain. The CDR3 loop spans 15 amino acids. Trimming took off 6 bases at V and 3 bases at J, with 15 bases between the two ends. The germline gives CDR1 MDHEN, CDR2 SYDVKM.

CDR3 region: CASSSQRQQTSTDTQYF. The CDR3 nucleotides read TGTGCCAGCAGCTCCCAAAGACAGCAAACTAGCACAGATACGCAGTATTTT. The chain recombines TRBV7-9 with TRBJ2-3; possible D gene TRBD1, 5 bases. Between the trimmed V and J ends, which lost 4 bases and 0 bases, there was a span of 17 bases. The length of the CDR3 is 17 residues. Per the germline V gene, CDR1 is SEHNR and CDR2 is FQNEAQ (reference sequence).

This chain uses TRBV28 with TRBJ2-2; D gene unclear. V lost 4 bases, J lost 6 bases, and 18 bases lay in between. The CDR3 is 16 amino acids. CDR1 is MDHEN and CDR2 is SYDVKM in the germline V gene. In DNA form, the CDR3 reads TGTGCCAGCAGTTCCGGCAGCGCCACACGGGCCGGGGAGCTGTTTTTT. This encodes CASSSGSATRAGELFF.

Of note for this clone: Other nucleotide sequences from this sample produce the same CDR3. The chain combines TRBV12-5 with TRBJ2-5; 15 bases match TRBD2. The CDR3 loop spans 16 amino acids. Unmatched junction bases numbered 6, after V lost 5 bases and J lost 5 bases. In germline, CDR1 is LGHNT, CDR2 FRNRAP. CDR3 sequence (DNA): TGTGCTAGTGGTCCAGGACTAGCGGGAGGGCGGGAGACCCAGTACTTC. It codes for CASGPGLAGGRETQYF.

J is TRBJ2-3 and V is TRBV6-5; D not certain. CDR1 and CDR2 from the germline V gene are MNHEY and SVGAGI. V was trimmed by 6 bases and J by 0 bases, leaving 10 bases between them. This CDR3 spans 14 amino acids. In nucleotides, the CDR3 is TGTGCCAGCAGGAGACATTTTAGCACAGATACGCAGTATTTT. Protein: CASRRHFSTDTQYF.

A few counts support this clone. CDR3 region: CASSLMGTGGFSSTGELFF. The CDR3 DNA reads as TGTGCCAGCAGCTTAATGGGCACAGGGGGTTTTTCGTCGACCGGGGAGCTGTTTTTT. The chain joins TRBV11-3 to TRBJ2-2; TRBD1 agrees at 8 bases. The CDR3 consists of 19 residues. The V segment lost 2 bases and the J segment 5 bases; nucleotides outside the gene matches: 16. Germline V CDR1 and CDR2: SGHNT, YENEEA.

The chain uses TRBV11-2 and TRBJ2-7, with 7 nucleotides matching TRBD2. The CDR3 is 13 amino acids. Germline values: CDR1 SGHAT, CDR2 FQNNGV. V was pared by 4 bases and J by 3 bases, with 3 bases of the junction left unmatched. This CDR3 reads CASSSSGGYEQYF. As DNA, the CDR3 is TGTGCCAGCAGCTCTAGCGGCGGCTACGAGCAGTACTTC.

The rearrangement links TRBV27 to TRBJ2-3, with D perhaps TRBD2 (5 bases). This CDR3 has 15 amino acids. Trimming removed 3 bases at V and 3 bases at J, with 13 bases between. Looked up from germline, CDR1 is MNHEY and CDR2 is SMNVEV (reference sequence). CDR3 nucleotide sequence: TGTGCCAGCAGTTTGGTGGGAGATCTTACAGATACGCAGTATTTT. Amino acids: CASSLVGDLTDTQYF.

The genes are TRBV28 and TRBJ1-2; a weak D match, TRBD1 (5 bases). Deletions cut 9 bases from V and 7 bases from J, with 18 bases between. The CDR3 length is 13 residues. CDR1 and CDR2 (germline): MDHEN, SYDVKM. This CDR3 is CASISRVGAGYTF. The CDR3 DNA sequence: TGTGCCAGTATATCCAGGGTAGGGGCTGGCTACACCTTC.

The J gene is TRBJ1-2, the V gene TRBV19, with D maybe TRBD1 (6 bases). Trimming took 5 bases from V and 0 from J, leaving 13 bases between them. CDR3 size: 15 residues. CDR1 LNHDA and CDR2 SQIVND come from the germline V gene (reference sequence). CDR3 nucleotides: TGTGCCAGTAGTTCCGGGGGGCAAGCTAACTATGGCTACACCTTC. Its translation is CASSSGGQANYGYTF. The full variable domain, with the rest looked up from reference TRBV19 and TRBJ1-2, is DGGITQSPKYLFRKEGQNVTLSCEQNLNHDAMYWYRQDPGQGLRLIYYSQIVNDFQKGDIAEGYSVSREKKESFPLTVTSAQKNPTAFYLCASSSGGQANYGYTFGSGTRLTVV.

The CDR3 reads CASSPPVGGGPSSYNEQFF. CDR3 DNA: TGTGCCAGCTCACCACCGGTTGGCGGGGGGCCGAGCTCCTACAATGAGCAGTTCTTC. The chain links TRBV18 to TRBJ2-1, with 8 bases matching TRBD2. Germline CDR1 is KGHSH and CDR2 is LQKENI. After removal of 0 bases from V and 0 bases from J, the junction contained 10 bases not matched to a gene. This CDR3 has 19 amino acids.

This rearrangement joins TRBV7-8 to TRBJ2-4, with TRBD1 as a possible D gene (5 bases). The V gene's germline CDR1 is SGHVS and CDR2 FQNEAQ. Trimming left V 1 base short and J 8 bases short, with 9 bases between. This CDR3 spans 13 amino acids. CDR3 nucleotide sequence: TGTGCCAGCAGCTTAGGGGGCTCGGACATTCAGTACTTC. Residues: CASSLGGSDIQYF.

J is TRBJ1-4 and V is TRBV4-3, with no clear D. Germline-derived CDR1 and CDR2 are LGHNA and YSLEER. The V end was cut by 0 bases, the J end by 0 bases, with 11 bases between. The CDR3 contains 17 residues. DNA for the CDR3: TGCGCCAGCAGCCAAGATCACGGGCGGGCAACTAATGAAAAACTGTTTTTT. Translated, it gives CASSQDHGRATNEKLFF.

The V and J genes are TRBV5-4 and TRBJ2-7; possible D gene TRBD2, 7 bases. Trimming took 6 bases from V and 6 from J, leaving 19 bases between them. CDR1 SGHNT and CDR2 YYREEE come from the germline V gene (reference sequence). This CDR3 is 14 amino acids long. The CDR3 spells CASTSWGPGGEQYF. CDR3 coding DNA: TGTGCCAGCACCAGTTGGGGGCCGGGGGGCGAGCAGTACTTC.

J is TRBJ2-2 and V is TRBV24-1; perhaps TRBD2 as D (5 bases). CDR1 and CDR2 from the germline V gene are KGHDR and SFDVKD. There are 13 residues in the CDR3. V lost 2 bases to trimming and J lost 7 bases, with 7 bases between them. CDR3 protein: CATSDSSIGELFF. Written as DNA, the CDR3 is TGTGCCACCAGTGATTCTAGCATCGGGGAGCTGTTTTTT.

The rearrangement links TRBV11-3 to TRBJ2-3, with 11 nucleotides matching TRBD2. The CDR3 is made up of 16 amino acids. CDR1 and CDR2 from the germline V gene are SGHNT and YENEEA. The trim removed 3 bases at V and 2 bases at J, leaving 4 bases unmatched. The CDR3 coding sequence is TGTGCCAGCAGCTTCGGGACTAGCGGATTCACAGATACGCAGTATTTT. It specifies CASSFGTSGFTDTQYF.

The V and J genes are TRBV3-1 (or the pseudogene TRBV3-2) and TRBJ2-7; D is ambiguous. The germline V and J ends were trimmed by 1 base and 1 base, with 2 bases remaining between them. The germline V gene has CDR1 LGHDT and CDR2 YNNKEL (reference sequence). The CDR3 loop spans 12 amino acids. CDR3 in amino acids: CASSQVSYEQYF. The DNA of the CDR3 is TGTGCCAGCAGCCAAGTATCCTACGAGCAGTACTTC.

The CDR3, as DNA: TGTGCCAGCAGTTCCGGAGGACTAATCATTCAGTACTTC. Its protein is CASSSGGLIIQYF. This chain joins TRBV2 and TRBJ2-4; TRBD2 is a possible D gene (6 bases). The CDR3 runs to 13 residues. The V end was cut by 5 bases, the J end by 9 bases, with 14 bases between. Looked up from germline, CDR1 is SNHLY and CDR2 is FYNNEI.

The V gene is TRBV7-3, the J gene TRBJ2-5; TRBD2 matches at 9 bases. V was pared by 1 base and J by 3 bases, with 3 bases of the junction left unmatched. The CDR3 has 15 amino acids. Germline CDR1 and CDR2: SGHTA and FQGTGA. The CDR3 sequence is CASSLSGGVEETQYF. CDR3 DNA sequence: TGTGCCAGCAGCTTAAGCGGGGGGGTTGAAGAGACCCAGTACTTC.

This sequence joins TRBV10-2 and TRBJ1-1, with TRBD1 matching over 7 bases. Germline V gives CDR1 WSHSY, CDR2 SAAADI. This CDR3 spans 12 amino acids. Trimming at V came to 4 bases and at J to 9 bases, leaving 5 bases not matched to a gene. This CDR3 reads CASSADREKAFF. In nucleotides, the CDR3 is TGCGCCAGCAGTGCAGACAGGGAAAAAGCTTTCTTT.

CDR3 nucleotides: TGTGCTAGTGGTTTGGGCCAGGCCGGGAGTTTGTACAATGAGCAGTTCTTC. Translation gives CASGLGQAGSLYNEQFF. The rearrangement joins TRBV12-5 to TRBJ2-1, with D perhaps matching TRBD2 (6 bases). Trimming removed 1 base from V and 4 bases from J, with 17 bases in between. The length of the CDR3 is 17 residues. The V gene's germline CDR1 is LGHNT and CDR2 FRNRAP.

This chain joins TRBV14 and TRBJ1-2; 7 bases are shared with TRBD1. Germline V CDR1 and CDR2: SGHDN, FVKESK. V lost 1 base to trimming and J lost 5 bases; unmatched junction nucleotides: 4. The CDR3 has 14 residues. The CDR3 region is CASSQVATGYGYTF. The DNA for the CDR3 is TGTGCCAGCAGCCAAGTTGCGACAGGGTATGGCTACACCTTC.

This clone was observed a few times. For the CDR3, the DNA is TGTGCCATCAGTGGCCTGGGGACAGGGAGCACCTACGAGCAGTACTTC. Translating gives CAISGLGTGSTYEQYF. The V and J genes are TRBV10-3 and TRBJ2-7; 9 bases are a match to TRBD1. V dropped 4 bases and J dropped 2; count of bases not matched to a gene: 9. CDR3 length: 16 amino acids. Germline loops: CDR1 ENHRY, CDR2 SYGVKD.

V is TRBV11-3 and J is TRBJ2-5, with 8 bases aligning to TRBD2. Looked up from germline, CDR1 is SGHNT and CDR2 is YENEEA. Trimming at V came to 1 base and at J to 5 bases, leaving 12 bases not matched to a gene. This CDR3 is built from 17 residues. CDR3 sequence (DNA): TGTGCCAGCAGCTTAGTGACTAGCGCTAATCAGGGGGAGACCCAGTACTTC. Translation: CASSLVTSANQGETQYF.

The rearrangement links TRBV6-2 or TRBV6-3 to TRBJ2-7; a weak D match, TRBD2 (6 bases). The V gene lost 5 bases and the J gene lost 2 bases, with 13 bases spanning the gap. From germline, CDR1 is MNHEY and CDR2 SVGEGT. The CDR3 is 14 amino acids. In DNA form, the CDR3 reads TGTGCCAGCAGTATGACGCGGGGAACCTACGAGCAGTACTTC. It encodes CASSMTRGTYEQYF.

The chain uses TRBV9 and TRBJ1-1; TRBD1 matches at 7 bases. V gave up 4 bases and J gave up 5 bases; unmatched junction bases: 11. The germline gives CDR1 SGDLS, CDR2 YYNGEE. The CDR3 runs to 15 residues. The CDR3 loop is CASSTGTVVGTEAFF. The CDR3 DNA reads as TGTGCCAGCAGCACCGGGACAGTAGTGGGGACTGAAGCTTTCTTT.

The chain is built from TRBV29-1 and TRBJ2-7, with 9 bases that match TRBD1. This CDR3 has 11 residues. Germline V lookup: CDR1 SQVTM, CDR2 ANQGSEA. V gave up 8 bases and J gave up 4 bases; unmatched junction bases: 3. The CDR3 reads CSYGQGYEQYF. The CDR3 DNA follows: TGCAGCTACGGACAGGGGTACGAGCAGTACTTC.

The chain uses TRBV5-4 and TRBJ2-3; TRBD2 matches at 7 bases. V shed 7 bases and J 0 bases; nucleotides not matched to a gene: 8. Germline V gene sequence: CDR1 SGHNT, CDR2 YYREEE (reference sequence). This CDR3 has 15 residues. CDR3 nucleotides: TGTGCCAGCCACGTGGGGGGGACTAGCACAGATACGCAGTATTTT. Amino acids: CASHVGGTSTDTQYF.